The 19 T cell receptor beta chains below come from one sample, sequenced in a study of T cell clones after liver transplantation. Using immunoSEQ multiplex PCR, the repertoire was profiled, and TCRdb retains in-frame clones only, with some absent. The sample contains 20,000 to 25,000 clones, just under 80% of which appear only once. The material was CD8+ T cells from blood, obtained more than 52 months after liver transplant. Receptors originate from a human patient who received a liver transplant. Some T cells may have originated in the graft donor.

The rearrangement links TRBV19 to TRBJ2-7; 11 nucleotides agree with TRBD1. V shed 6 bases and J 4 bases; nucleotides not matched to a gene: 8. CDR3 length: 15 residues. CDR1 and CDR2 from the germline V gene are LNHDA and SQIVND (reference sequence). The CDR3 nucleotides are TGTGCCAGTAGACCAGTGGACAGGGGGCTTTACGAGCAGTACTTC. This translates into CASRPVDRGLYEQYF. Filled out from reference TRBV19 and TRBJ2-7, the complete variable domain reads DGGITQSPKYLFRKEGQNVTLSCEQNLNHDAMYWYRQDPGQGLRLIYYSQIVNDFQKGDIAEGYSVSREKKESFPLTVTSAQKNPTAFYLCASRPVDRGLYEQYFGPGTRLTVT.

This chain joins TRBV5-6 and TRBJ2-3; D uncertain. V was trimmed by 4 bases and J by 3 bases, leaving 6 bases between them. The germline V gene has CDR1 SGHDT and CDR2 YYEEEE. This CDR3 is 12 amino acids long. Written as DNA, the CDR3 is TGTGCCAGCAGCCTGAGAACAGATACGCAGTATTTT. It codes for CASSLRTDTQYF.

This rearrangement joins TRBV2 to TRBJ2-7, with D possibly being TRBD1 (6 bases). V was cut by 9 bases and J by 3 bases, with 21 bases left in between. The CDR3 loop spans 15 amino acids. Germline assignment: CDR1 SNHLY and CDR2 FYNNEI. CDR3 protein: CARSRQDSTLYEQYF. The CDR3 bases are TGTGCCAGGTCGAGACAGGATTCGACACTCTACGAGCAGTACTTC.

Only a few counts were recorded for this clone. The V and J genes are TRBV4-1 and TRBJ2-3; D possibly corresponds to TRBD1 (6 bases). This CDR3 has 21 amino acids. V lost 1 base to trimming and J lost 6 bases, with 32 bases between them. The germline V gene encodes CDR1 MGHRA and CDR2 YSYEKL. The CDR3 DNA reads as TGCGCCAGCAGCCAAGTTCGGACGGCAGGGGTTGACTCACCCCGGGACGATACGCAGTATTTT. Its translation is CASSQVRTAGVDSPRDDTQYF.

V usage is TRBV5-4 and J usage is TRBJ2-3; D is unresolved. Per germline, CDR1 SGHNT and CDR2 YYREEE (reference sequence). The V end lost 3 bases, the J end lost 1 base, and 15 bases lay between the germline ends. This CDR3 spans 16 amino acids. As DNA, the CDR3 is TGTGCCAGCAGCTCCCGTTTGAGCCAGGGCACAGATACGCAGTATTTT. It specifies CASSSRLSQGTDTQYF. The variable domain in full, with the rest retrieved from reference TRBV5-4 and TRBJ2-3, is ETGVTQSPTHLIKTRGQQVTLRCSSQSGHNTVSWYQQALGQGPQFIFQYYREEENGRGNFPPRFSGLQFPNYSSELNVNALELDDSALYLCASSSRLSQGTDTQYFGPGTRLTVL.

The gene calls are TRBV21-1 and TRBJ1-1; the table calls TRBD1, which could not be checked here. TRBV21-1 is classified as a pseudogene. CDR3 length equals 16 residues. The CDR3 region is CASSNLGTVMNTEAFF. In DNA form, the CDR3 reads TGTGCCAGCAGCAATCTCGGGACAGTCATGAACACTGAAGCTTTCTTT.

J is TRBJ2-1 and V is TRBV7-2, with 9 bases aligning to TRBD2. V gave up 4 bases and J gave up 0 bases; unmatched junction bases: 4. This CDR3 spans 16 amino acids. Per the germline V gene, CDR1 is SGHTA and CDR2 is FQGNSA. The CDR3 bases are TGTGCCAGCAGCTCTAGCGGGGACTCCTCCTACAATGAGCAGTTCTTC. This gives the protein CASSSSGDSSYNEQFF.

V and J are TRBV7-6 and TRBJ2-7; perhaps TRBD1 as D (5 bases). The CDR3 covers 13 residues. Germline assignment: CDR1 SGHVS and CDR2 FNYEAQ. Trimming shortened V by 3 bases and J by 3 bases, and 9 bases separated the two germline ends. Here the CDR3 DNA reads TGTGCCAGCAGCTTCGGACATTACTACGAGCAGTACTTC. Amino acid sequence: CASSFGHYYEQYF.

The CDR3 bases are TGTGCCAGCAGCATGTTGGAGGGGGCCTCCGAAGGGCAGTACTTC. Protein product: CASSMLEGASEGQYF. The chain employs TRBV5-6 and TRBJ2-7; TRBD1 is a possible D gene (7 bases). V lost 4 bases and J 9 bases, leaving 23 bases between the germline ends. Germline V gene sequence: CDR1 SGHDT, CDR2 YYEEEE. The CDR3 runs to 15 residues.

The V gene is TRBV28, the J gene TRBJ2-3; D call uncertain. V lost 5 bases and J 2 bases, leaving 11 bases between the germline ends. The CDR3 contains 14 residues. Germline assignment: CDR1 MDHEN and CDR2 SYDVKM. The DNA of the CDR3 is TGTGCCAGCAGTCTAGAACATACCACAGATACGCAGTATTTT. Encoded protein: CASSLEHTTDTQYF. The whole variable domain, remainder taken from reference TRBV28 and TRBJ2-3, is DVKVTQSSRYLVKRTGEKVFLECVQDMDHENMFWYRQDPGLGLRLIYFSYDVKMKEKGDIPEGYSVSREKKERFSLILESASTNQTSMYLCASSLEHTTDTQYFGPGTRLTVL.

CDR3 bases: TGTGCCAGCGATTCCGCAGCGGGGGGCACAGATACGCAGTATTTT. Translation: CASDSAAGGTDTQYF. This chain connects TRBV6-5 to TRBJ2-3; 8 bases are a match to TRBD2. Germline loops: CDR1 MNHEY, CDR2 SVGAGI. This CDR3 has 15 residues. V dropped 8 bases and J dropped 1; count of bases not matched to a gene: 8.

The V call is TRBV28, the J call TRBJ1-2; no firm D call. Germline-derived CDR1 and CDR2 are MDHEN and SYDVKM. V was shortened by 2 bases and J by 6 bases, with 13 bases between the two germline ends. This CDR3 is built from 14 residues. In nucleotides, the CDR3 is TGTGCCAGCAGTTTAAGTGATGGTCTCGATGGCTACACCTTC. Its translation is CASSLSDGLDGYTF.

CDR3 protein: CASSDPGLAETQYF. The CDR3 nucleotides are TGCGCCAGCAGTGACCCAGGACTAGCGGAGACCCAGTACTTC. The V and J genes are TRBV10-2 and TRBJ2-5; 9 bases are shared with TRBD2. Germline V lookup: CDR1 WSHSY, CDR2 SAAADI. Germline trimming cut 3 bases from V and 5 bases from J; bases unmatched to any gene: 4. The CDR3 totals 14 residues.

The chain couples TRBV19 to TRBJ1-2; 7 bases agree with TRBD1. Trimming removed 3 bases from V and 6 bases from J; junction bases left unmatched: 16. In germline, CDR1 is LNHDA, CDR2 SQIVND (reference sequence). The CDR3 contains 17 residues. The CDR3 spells CASSMGDGTAISNGYTF. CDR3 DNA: TGTGCCAGTAGTATGGGAGACGGGACAGCAATATCGAATGGCTACACCTTC. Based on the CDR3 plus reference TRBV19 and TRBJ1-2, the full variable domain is DGGITQSPKYLFRKEGQNVTLSCEQNLNHDAMYWYRQDPGQGLRLIYYSQIVNDFQKGDIAEGYSVSREKKESFPLTVTSAQKNPTAFYLCASSMGDGTAISNGYTFGSGTRLTVV.

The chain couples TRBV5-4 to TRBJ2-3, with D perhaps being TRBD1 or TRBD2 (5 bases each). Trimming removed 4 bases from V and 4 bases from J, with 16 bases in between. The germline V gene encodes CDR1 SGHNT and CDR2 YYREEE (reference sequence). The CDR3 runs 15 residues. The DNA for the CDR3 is TGTGCCAGCAGCCCGGGACCGTCCGGGGCAGATACGCAGTATTTT. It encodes CASSPGPSGADTQYF. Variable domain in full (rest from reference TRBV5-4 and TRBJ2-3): ETGVTQSPTHLIKTRGQQVTLRCSSQSGHNTVSWYQQALGQGPQFIFQYYREEENGRGNFPPRFSGLQFPNYSSELNVNALELDDSALYLCASSPGPSGADTQYFGPGTRLTVL.

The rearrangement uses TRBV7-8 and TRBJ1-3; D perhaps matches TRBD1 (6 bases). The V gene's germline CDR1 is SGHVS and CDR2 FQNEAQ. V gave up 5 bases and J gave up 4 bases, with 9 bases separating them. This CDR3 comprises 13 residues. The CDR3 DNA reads TGTGCCAGCAGCCCAGGGGTGGGAAACACCATATATTTT. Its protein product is CASSPGVGNTIYF.

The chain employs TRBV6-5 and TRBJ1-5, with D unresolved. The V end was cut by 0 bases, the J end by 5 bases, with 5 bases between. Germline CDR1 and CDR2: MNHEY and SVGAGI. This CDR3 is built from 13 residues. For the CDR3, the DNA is TGTGCCAGCAGTTACTCGATTTATCAGCCCCAGCATTTT. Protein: CASSYSIYQPQHF.

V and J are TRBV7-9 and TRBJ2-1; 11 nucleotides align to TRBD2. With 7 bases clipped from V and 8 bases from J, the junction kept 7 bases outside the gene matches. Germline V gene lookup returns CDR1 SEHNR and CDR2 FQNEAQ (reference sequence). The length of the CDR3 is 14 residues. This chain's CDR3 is CASTISGGVDEQFF. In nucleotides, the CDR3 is TGTGCCAGCACCATTAGCGGGGGGGTTGATGAGCAGTTCTTC.

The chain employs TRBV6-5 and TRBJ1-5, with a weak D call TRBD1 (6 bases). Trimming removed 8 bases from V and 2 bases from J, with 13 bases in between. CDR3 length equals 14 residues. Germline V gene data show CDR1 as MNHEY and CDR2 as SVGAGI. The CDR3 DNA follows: TGTGCCAGCTCCAGGGGAGGAGGCAATCAGCCCCAGCATTTT. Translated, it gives CASSRGGGNQPQHF.